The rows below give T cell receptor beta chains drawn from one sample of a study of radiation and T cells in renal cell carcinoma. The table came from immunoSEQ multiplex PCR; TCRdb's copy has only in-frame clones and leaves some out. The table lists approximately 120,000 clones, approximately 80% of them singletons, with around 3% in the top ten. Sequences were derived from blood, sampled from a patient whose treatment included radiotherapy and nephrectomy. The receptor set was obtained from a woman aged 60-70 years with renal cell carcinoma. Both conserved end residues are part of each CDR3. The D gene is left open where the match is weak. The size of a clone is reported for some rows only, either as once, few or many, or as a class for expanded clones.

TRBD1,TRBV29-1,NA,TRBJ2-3,TGCAGCGCCCGACAGGGCTCCACAGATACGCAGTATTTT,CSARQGSTDTQYF
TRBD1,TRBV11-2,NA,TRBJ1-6,TGTGCCAGCAGTTGGGGACAGAATAATTCACCCCTCCACTTT,CASSWGQNNSPLHF
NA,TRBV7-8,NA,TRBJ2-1,TGTGCCAGCAGCTTAGAGGGCGTAGGGAGGTACAATGAGCAGTTCTTC,CASSLEGVGRYNEQFF
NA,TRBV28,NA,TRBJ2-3,TGTGCCAGCTGTTCACCCGGAAGCACAGATACGCAGTATTTT,CASCSPGSTDTQYF
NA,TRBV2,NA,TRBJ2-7,TGTGCCAGCAGTGAATTGATACTATACGAGCAGTACTTC,CASSELILYEQYF
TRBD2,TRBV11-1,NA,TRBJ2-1,TGTGCCAGCAGCCATCATGCGGGAGGGTCGATGGGTGAGCAGTTCTTC,CASSHHAGGSMGEQFF
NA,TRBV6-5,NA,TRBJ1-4,TGTGCCAGCAGTTACGGGGGGACCCGTAATGAAAAACTGTTTTTT,CASSYGGTRNEKLFF
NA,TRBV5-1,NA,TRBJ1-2,TGCGCCAGCAGCCCGCGGACCGACTATGGCTACACCTTC,CASSPRTDYGYTF
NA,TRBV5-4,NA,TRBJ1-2,TGTGCCAGCAGGACTAGCGGGACGGACGCAAGCTACACCTTC,CASRTSGTDASYTF
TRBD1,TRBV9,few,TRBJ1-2,TGTGCCAGCAGCCTCCCCGGGACAGGGAATGGCTACACCTTC,CASSLPGTGNGYTF
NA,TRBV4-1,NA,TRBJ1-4,TGCGCCAGCAGCCAAGATTCCTCCGGACAGTTTAATGAAAAACTGTTTTTT,CASSQDSSGQFNEKLFF
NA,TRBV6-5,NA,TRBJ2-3,TGTGCCAGTGCCGCCGGGGGACGCACAGATACGCAGTATTTT,CASAAGGRTDTQYF
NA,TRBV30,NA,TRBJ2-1,TGTGCCTGGAGTGTTCATTTTTCAAGAGCGGCATACAATGAGCAGTTCTTC,CAWSVHFSRAAYNEQFF
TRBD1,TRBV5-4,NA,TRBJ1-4,TGTGCCAGCAGCTTGACAACAGGGGGACATCATGAAAAACTGTTTTTT,CASSLTTGGHHEKLFF
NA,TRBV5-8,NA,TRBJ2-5,TGTGCCAGCAGCCCCCCCGATAGGACCCAGTACTTC,CASSPPDRTQYF
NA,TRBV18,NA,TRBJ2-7,TGTGCCAGCTCCCAAGGACCCTACGAGCAGTACTTC,CASSQGPYEQYF
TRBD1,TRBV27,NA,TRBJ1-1,TGTGCCAGCAGGGAGATGACAGGGCGGACTGAAGCTTTCTTT,CASREMTGRTEAFF
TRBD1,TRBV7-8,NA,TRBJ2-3,TGTGCCAGCAGCTTGACAGGGAGTAGCACAGATACGCAGTATTTT,CASSLTGSSTDTQYF
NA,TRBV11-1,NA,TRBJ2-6,TGTGCCAGCAGCTTAAATCGAAACGTCCTGACTTTC,CASSLNRNVLTF
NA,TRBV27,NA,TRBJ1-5,TGTGCCAGCACCGAGGTCGGGGGGCTTAACCAGCCCCAGCATTTT,CASTEVGGLNQPQHF
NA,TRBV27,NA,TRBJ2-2,TGTGCCAGCAGTTACGCGGTCGGGGAGCTGTTTTTT,CASSYAVGELFF
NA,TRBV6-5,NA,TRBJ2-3,TGTGCCAGCAGTTACTCGATAGGAGATACGCAGTATTTT,CASSYSIGDTQYF
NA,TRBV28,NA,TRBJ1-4,TGTGCCAGCAGTTTATGGGGCGACCCTAATGAAAAACTGTTTTTT,CASSLWGDPNEKLFF
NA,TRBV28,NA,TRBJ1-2,TGTGCCAGCAAAGTGGGAAGCTATGGCTACACCTTC,CASKVGSYGYTF
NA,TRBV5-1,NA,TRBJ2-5,TGCGCCAGCAGCCCCACGAGGGGGGGCGGAGAGACCCAGTACTTC,CASSPTRGGGETQYF
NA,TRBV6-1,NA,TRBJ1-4,TGTGCCAGCAGTGAATTGGGACCAACTAATGAAAAACTGTTTTTT,CASSELGPTNEKLFF
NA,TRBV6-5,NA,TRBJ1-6,TGTGCCAGCAGGTCCTGGGGTAATTCACCCCTCCACTTT,CASRSWGNSPLHF
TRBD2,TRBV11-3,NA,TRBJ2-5,TGTGCCAGCAGCACACGACTAGCAGAACAAGAGACCCAGTACTTC,CASSTRLAEQETQYF
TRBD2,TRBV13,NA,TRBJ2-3,TGTGCCACCCGGACTAGCGGCAACACAGATACGCAGTATTTT,CATRTSGNTDTQYF
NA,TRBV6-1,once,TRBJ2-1,TGTGCCAGCAGGGGGGCTACCTACAATGAGCAGTTCTTC,CASRGATYNEQFF
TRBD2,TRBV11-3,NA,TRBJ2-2,TGTGCCAGCAGCCAAACTAGCGACGGGGAGCTGTTTTTT,CASSQTSDGELFF
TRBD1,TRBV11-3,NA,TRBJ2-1,TGTGCCAGCAGCTTCGGACAGGGGTCGAATGAGCAGTTCTTC,CASSFGQGSNEQFF
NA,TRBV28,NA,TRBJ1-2,TGTGCCAGCAGTCCCCCCCACGTGAGCGATGGCTACACCTTC,CASSPPHVSDGYTF
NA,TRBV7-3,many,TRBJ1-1,TGTGCCAGCAGCGCCCAAGGGGCTCACACTGAAGCTTTCTTT,CASSAQGAHTEAFF
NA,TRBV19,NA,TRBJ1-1,TGTGCCAGTAGTACTCCGGACAGAGAAGCTTTCTTT,CASSTPDREAFF
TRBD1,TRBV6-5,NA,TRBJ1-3,TGTGCCGCTGGACAGGAGGCTGGAAACACCATATATTTT,CAAGQEAGNTIYF
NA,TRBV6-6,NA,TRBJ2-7,TGTGCCAGCAGTTTGGGGGCTAGCGAGCAGTACTTC,CASSLGASEQYF
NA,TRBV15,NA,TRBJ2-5,TGTGCCACCAGCAGAGGATGGGAGACCCAGTACTTC,CATSRGWETQYF
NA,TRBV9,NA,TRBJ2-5,TGTGCCAGCAGCGGAGGAGGGCGGGCAGAGACCCAGTACTTC,CASSGGGRAETQYF
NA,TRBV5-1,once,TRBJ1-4,TGCGCCAGCAGCTTGGACAGGGAAAAACTGTTTTTT,CASSLDREKLFF
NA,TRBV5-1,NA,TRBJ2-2,TGCGCCAGCATGTTGGGGACCTTAGGCACCGGGGAGCTGTTTTTT,CASMLGTLGTGELFF
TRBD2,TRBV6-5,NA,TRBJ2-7,TGTGCCAGCGGCGCTAGCGGGGATATCTACGAGCAGTACTTC,CASGASGDIYEQYF
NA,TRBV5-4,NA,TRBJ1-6,TGTGCCAGCAGCGGTGGGGGGAGCTCCTATAATTCACCCCTCCACTTT,CASSGGGSSYNSPLHF
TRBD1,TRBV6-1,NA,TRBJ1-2,TGTGCCAGCAGTGTCAGGGGGCTTGACTATGGCTACACCTTC,CASSVRGLDYGYTF
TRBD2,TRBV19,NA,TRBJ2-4,TGTGCCAGTAGGTCGGGGGGGGCCAAAAACATTCAGTACTTC,CASRSGGAKNIQYF
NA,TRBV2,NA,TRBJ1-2,TGTGCCAGCAGCGAAGGGGCCCTAGGCTATGGCTACACCTTC,CASSEGALGYGYTF
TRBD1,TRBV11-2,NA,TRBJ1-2,TGTGCCAGCAGCTGGGGGGCACAGGGGGCTCACTATGGCTACACCTTC,CASSWGAQGAHYGYTF
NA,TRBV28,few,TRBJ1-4,TGTGCCAGCGGGATCGGGACGGTAATAACGGAACTGTTTTTT,CASGIGTVITELFF
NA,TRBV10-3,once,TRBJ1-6,TGTGCCATCAGTGAAGGGACGGCGAATTCACCCCTCCACTTT,CAISEGTANSPLHF
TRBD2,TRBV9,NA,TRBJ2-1,TGTGCCAGCGCCCCTTTTAGCGGGAGTGCAAATGAGCAGTTCTTC,CASAPFSGSANEQFF
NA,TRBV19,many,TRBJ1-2,TGTGCCAGTAGTAGGAGGAGGCAGGACTATGGCTACACCTTC,CASSRRRQDYGYTF
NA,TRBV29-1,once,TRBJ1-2,TGCAGCGTTGAGTCCGGTAACTATGGCTACACCTTC,CSVESGNYGYTF
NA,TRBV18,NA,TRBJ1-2,TGTGCCAGCTCCCAAAGCGGAGACGGAGCCTATGGCTACACCTTC,CASSQSGDGAYGYTF
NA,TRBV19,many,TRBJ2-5,TGTGCCAGTGGAGTTACCCAAGAGACCCAGTACTTC,CASGVTQETQYF
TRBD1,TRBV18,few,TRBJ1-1,TGTGCCAGCGCACCAAATTCAGTAGGGGGCGTGAACACTGAAGCTTTCTTT,CASAPNSVGGVNTEAFF
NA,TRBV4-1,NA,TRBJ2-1,TGCGCCAGCAGCCCGGAAGCGGTGAACGGTCACAATGAGCAGTTCTTC,CASSPEAVNGHNEQFF
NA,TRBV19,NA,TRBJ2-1,TGTGCCAGTAACCACGACTCGGCCTACAATGAGCAGTTCTTC,CASNHDSAYNEQFF
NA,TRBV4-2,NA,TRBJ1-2,TGTGCCAGCGGCGCCCTCGACAGTTATGGCTACACCTTC,CASGALDSYGYTF
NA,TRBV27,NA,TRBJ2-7,TGTGCCAGCAGTTTATCAGGGACAAAGGCCTACTACGAGCAGTACTTC,CASSLSGTKAYYEQYF